Listed below are T cell receptor beta chains from one sample, sequenced in a study of blood T cell repertoires in COVID-19. Sequencing was performed with immunoSEQ multiplex PCR; in TCRdb, only in-frame clones are kept and a portion is missing. The data hold 65,000 to 100,000 clones, with roughly 88% observed a single time. Sequenced input: peripheral blood. The source is a woman over 75 with acute or convalescent COVID-19. CDR3s include the opening cysteine and the closing phenylalanine or tryptophan. The D gene is left open where the match is weak. Size is stated for part of the rows, as once, few or many counts, or as a class when the clone is expanded.

V	D	size	J	DNA	CDR3
TRBV7-8	.	.	TRBJ1-1	TGTGCCAGCAGCTCTTGGACAACGAACACTGAAGCTTTCTTT	CASSSWTTNTEAFF
TRBV19	TRBD1	few	TRBJ2-6	TGTGCCAGTACGGCAGGGGGCCTGAGCTCTGGGGCCAACGTCCTGACTTTC	CASTAGGLSSGANVLTF
TRBV6-2/TRBV6-3	.	.	TRBJ2-3	TGTGCCAGCAGTGACCCTAGGGTAGGTGGGGCGAAGGATACGCAGTATTTT	CASSDPRVGGAKDTQYF
TRBV9	TRBD1	.	TRBJ2-2	TGTGCCAGCAGCGCGACAGGGGTCACCGGGGAGCTGTTTTTT	CASSATGVTGELFF
TRBV18	TRBD2	.	TRBJ2-1	TGTGCCAGCTCACCAAGCGGGAGGGCCTCCAATGAGCAGTTCTTC	CASSPSGRASNEQFF
TRBV7-2	.	.	TRBJ1-6	TGTGCCAGCAGCTTAGGAAGGGGCACGCATTCACCCCTCCACTTT	CASSLGRGTHSPLHF
TRBV9	.	.	TRBJ2-2	TGTGCCAGCAGCAGGGAGGGGGTAGGACACACCGGGGAGCTGTTTTTT	CASSREGVGHTGELFF
TRBV29-1	TRBD1	.	TRBJ2-5	TGCAGCGTTGGAAGGGACAGTTCCCAAGAGACCCAGTACTTC	CSVGRDSSQETQYF
TRBV5-1	TRBD1	.	TRBJ2-7	TGCGCCAGCAGCTTGGAGGGGACAGGGGGCGACGAGCAGTACTTC	CASSLEGTGGDEQYF
TRBV6-2/TRBV6-3	.	.	TRBJ1-1	TGTGCCAGCAGCCTCCGGGCGGGGGACACTGAAGCTTTCTTT	CASSLRAGDTEAFF
TRBV18	TRBD1	.	TRBJ1-5	TGTGCCAGCTTGGAAACGACAGGGGTCAATCAGCCCCAGCATTTT	CASLETTGVNQPQHF
TRBV18	.	.	TRBJ2-2	TGTGCCAGCTCACCACCTAGCGGAAACACCGGGGAGCTGTTTTTT	CASSPPSGNTGELFF
TRBV7-8	TRBD1	.	TRBJ2-2	TGTGCCAGCAGCCCCGGACAGGGAAGAAACACCGGGGAGCTGTTTTTT	CASSPGQGRNTGELFF
TRBV6-1	.	.	TRBJ1-5	TGTGCCAGCAGTGAAAGTTGGAGGAATCAGCCCCAGCATTTT	CASSESWRNQPQHF
TRBV7-9	.	.	TRBJ1-1	TGTGCCAGCAGCACACGTGTCACGGGGGGGACTGAAGCTTTCTTT	CASSTRVTGGTEAFF
TRBV9	.	.	TRBJ2-5	TGTGCCAGCAGCCTAGACCCAGGGTCCCAAGAGACCCAGTACTTC	CASSLDPGSQETQYF
TRBV11-3	.	.	TRBJ2-5	TGTGCCAGCAGCTCAACGGGGGTACCTTCGGAGACCCAGTACTTC	CASSSTGVPSETQYF
TRBV21-1	.	.	TRBJ1-3	TGTGCCAGCAGCGCCCGGGACAGGGAATCTGGAAACACCATATATTTT	CASSARDRESGNTIYF
TRBV11-1	TRBD1	.	TRBJ1-1	TGTGCCAGCAGCCTAAAAGGGGGACAGGGGAACACTGAAGCTTTCTTT	CASSLKGGQGNTEAFF
TRBV29-1	.	.	TRBJ2-7	TGCAGCGTTGGAGGGCAGTACGAGCAGTACTTC	CSVGGQYEQYF
TRBV5-5	.	once	TRBJ1-1	TGTGCCAGCAGCCCCACAGGCTTGAACACTGAAGCTTTCTTT	CASSPTGLNTEAFF
TRBV7-3	TRBD1	.	TRBJ1-1	TGTGCCAGCTCCAACACAGGGGGCACTGAAGCTTTCTTT	CASSNTGGTEAFF
TRBV5-1	.	.	TRBJ2-5	TGCGCCAGCAGCTTAGTAGATCAAGAGACCCAGTACTTC	CASSLVDQETQYF
TRBV7-6	.	.	TRBJ2-7	TGTGCCAGCAGCCCTAATTCAGGTCCCTACGAGCAGTACTTC	CASSPNSGPYEQYF
TRBV5-1	.	.	TRBJ1-2	TGCGCCAGCAGCTTGGACAGCAACTATGGCTACACCTTC	CASSLDSNYGYTF
TRBV6-5	TRBD1	.	TRBJ1-6	TGTGCCAGCAAAAGGGACAGGGTCATACCACCCCTCCACTTT	CASKRDRVIPPLHF
TRBV7-2	.	.	TRBJ1-5	TGTGCCAGCAGCTTAGTCCGAGGGGGGCCCCAGCATTTT	CASSLVRGGPQHF
TRBV7-6	.	.	TRBJ2-5	TGTGCCAGCAGCTCCTCTAGGGCGCGGGGCCAAGAGACCCAGTACTTC	CASSSSRARGQETQYF
TRBV9	TRBD1	.	TRBJ2-3	TGTGCCAGCAGCACATCGACAGGGAATACGCAGTATTTT	CASSTSTGNTQYF